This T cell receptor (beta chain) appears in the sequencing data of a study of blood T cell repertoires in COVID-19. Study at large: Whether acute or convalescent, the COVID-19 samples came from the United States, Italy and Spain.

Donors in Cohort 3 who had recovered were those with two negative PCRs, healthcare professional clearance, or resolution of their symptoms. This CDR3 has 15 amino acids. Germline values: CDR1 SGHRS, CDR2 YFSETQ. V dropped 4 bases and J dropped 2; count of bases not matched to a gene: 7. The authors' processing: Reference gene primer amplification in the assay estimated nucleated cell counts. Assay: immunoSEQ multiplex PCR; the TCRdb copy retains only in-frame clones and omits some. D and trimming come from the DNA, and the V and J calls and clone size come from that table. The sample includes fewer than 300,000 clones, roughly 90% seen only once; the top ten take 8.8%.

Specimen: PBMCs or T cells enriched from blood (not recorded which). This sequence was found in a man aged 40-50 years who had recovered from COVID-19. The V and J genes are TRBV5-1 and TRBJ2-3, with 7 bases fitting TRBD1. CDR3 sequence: CASSPTGEDTDTQYF. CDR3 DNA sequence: TGCGCCAGCAGCCCCACAGGGGAAGACACAGATACGCAGTATTTT.